This TCR beta chain was profiled in a study of T-cell memory formation after mild COVID-19. Study at large: The two donors had largely donor-specific TCR clusters.

Only a few counts were recorded for this clonotype. One entry per CDR3 protein results from TCRdb running MiXCR on the 5' RACE reads. There are 250,000 to 350,000 distinct CDR3 sequences in the sample; approximately 15% occur only once, and 22% lies in the top ten. V shed 1 base and J shed 1 base, with 7 bases lying between them. The CDR3 has 14 amino acids. Per the germline V gene, CDR1 is LGHDT and CDR2 is YNNKEL (reference sequence). Sequences were obtained from PBMCs or a T cell subset sorted from them (not recorded which). V is TRBV3-1 and J is TRBJ2-5; D remains unclear. The source is a man younger than 35 who had mild COVID-19 (a few samples of this study predate the infection). Cell type and time point are not known. CDR3 in DNA: TGTGCCAGCAGCCAAGTCCCAGCCCAAGAGACCCAGTACTTC. It yields the protein CASSQVPAQETQYF.